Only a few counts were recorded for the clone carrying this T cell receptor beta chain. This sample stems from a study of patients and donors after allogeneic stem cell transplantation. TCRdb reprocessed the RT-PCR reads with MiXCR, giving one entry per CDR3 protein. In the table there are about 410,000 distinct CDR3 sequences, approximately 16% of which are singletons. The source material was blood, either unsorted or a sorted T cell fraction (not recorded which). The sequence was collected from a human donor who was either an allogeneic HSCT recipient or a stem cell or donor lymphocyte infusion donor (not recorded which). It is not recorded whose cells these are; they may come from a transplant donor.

The CDR3 sequence is CASSASPTGISDTQYF. The CDR3 DNA follows: TGTGCCAGCAGCGCGAGCCCGACAGGGATTTCAGATACGCAGTATTTT. The chain employs TRBV9 and TRBJ2-3; 7 bases are shared with TRBD1. V lost 3 bases, J lost 4 bases, and 11 bases stayed unmatched. Germline loops: CDR1 SGDLS, CDR2 YYNGEE. The length of the CDR3 is 16 residues.